Below are 31 T cell receptor beta chains sequenced from a single sample in a study of regulatory T cells in long-lasting Graves disease. TCR beta libraries were built with iRepertoire HTBI primers and Arm-PCR of CDR3 regions. In TCRdb, the multiplex PCR reads were re-called with MiXCR into one record per CDR3 protein. The table includes approximately 390,000 distinct CDR3 sequences, roughly 17% detected once. The time point is: newly diagnosed GD, antithyroid drugs for less than 3 months. PBMC RNA served as the TCR library source. This same sample was also taken into another study, of T cells in Graves' hyperthyroidism and ophthalmopathy.

This material consisted of peripheral blood mononuclear cells (PBMCs), taken at new diagnosis, from a patient treated with antithyroid drugs. Receptors were obtained from a woman between 18 and 30 years old with Graves disease.

This clonotype was picked up a small number of times. The V call is TRBV6-1, the J call TRBJ1-2; 7 bases fit TRBD1. V shed 3 bases, J shed 5 bases, and the junction held 21 bases outside the gene matches. The CDR3 has 19 amino acids. Germline V gene data show CDR1 as MNHNS and CDR2 as SASEGT. CDR3 residues: CASSDPGRDSTKTPYGYTF. The CDR3 DNA is TGTGCCAGCAGTGACCCGGGCCGGGACAGCACTAAAACTCCGTATGGCTACACCTTC.

This clonotype was found a few times. One junction end disagrees with the germline gene, perhaps due to a read error. The chain uses TRBV5-1 and TRBJ2-7, with D unresolved. CDR3 length equals 15 residues. The germline V gene encodes CDR1 SGHRS and CDR2 YFSETQ. Here the CDR3 DNA reads TGTGCCAGCAGCTTGATTCCGGGCAGGATTTACGAGCAGTACTTC. It specifies CASSLIPGRIYEQYF.

This clonotype was seen repeatedly, ten times or more. The chain joins TRBV29-1 to TRBJ1-4; D is uncertain. This CDR3 region has 15 residues. Deletions cut 8 bases from V and 0 bases from J, with 16 bases between. Germline assignment: CDR1 SQVTM and CDR2 ANQGSEA. The CDR3 loop is CSTPSNSATNEKLFF. The CDR3 DNA is TGCAGCACGCCGTCGAACAGCGCAACTAATGAAAAACTGTTTTTT.

This clonotype was counted at least ten times. J is TRBJ1-1 and V is TRBV28; D is undetermined. Germline CDR1 MDHEN, CDR2 SYDVKM. The V end lost 3 bases, the J end lost 0 bases, and 8 bases lay between the germline ends. The CDR3 covers 14 residues. The CDR3 loop reads CASSLTRLNTEAFF. The CDR3 nucleotides are TGTGCCAGCAGTTTGACGAGACTGAACACTGAAGCTTTCTTT.

A few counts support this clonotype. The J gene is TRBJ1-4, the V gene TRBV6-1; 7 nucleotides agree with TRBD1. The CDR3 runs 13 residues. V lost 6 bases to trimming and J lost 12 bases; unmatched junction nucleotides: 10. CDR1 and CDR2 from the germline V gene are MNHNS and SASEGT. CDR3 sequence: CASRQGGKVELFF. The CDR3 bases are TGTGCCAGCAGGCAGGGGGGAAAAGTGGAACTGTTTTTT.

This clonotype was observed a few times. Germline and junction disagree at one end, which may indicate a read error. J is TRBJ2-5 and V is TRBV19; perhaps D is TRBD1 or TRBD2 (5 bases each). Germline CDR1 and CDR2: LNHDA and SQIVND (reference sequence). This CDR3 contains 15 residues. The CDR3 DNA is TGTGCCAGCAACGACCCTCTCCTCCAGGGAGAGGCCCAGTACTTC. Translation: CASNDPLLQGEAQYF. The whole variable domain, remainder taken from reference TRBV19 and TRBJ2-5, is DGGITQSPKYLFRKEGQNVTLSCEQNLNHDAMYWYRQDPGQGLRLIYYSQIVNDFQKGDIAEGYSVSREKKESFPLTVTSAQKNPTAFYLCASNDPLLQGEAQYFGPGTRLLVL.

Many counts were recorded for this clonotype. The gene calls are TRBV7-8 and TRBJ1-5; 11 bases align to TRBD1. J gave up 6 bases and V 3 bases, and 10 bases lay outside the gene matches. The CDR3 has 17 amino acids. Per germline, CDR1 SGHVS and CDR2 FQNEAQ. CDR3 in DNA: TGTGCCAGCAGCTTGCTGCCGGGACAGGGGGTTGGTCAGCCCCAGCATTTT. It specifies CASSLLPGQGVGQPQHF.

With regard to this clonotype: A read error may account for a junction end that differs from germline. The gene calls are TRBV7-7 and TRBJ2-3, with 10 bases identical to TRBD2. The CDR3 length is 15 residues. CDR1 and CDR2 from the germline V gene are SSHAT and FNYEAQ (reference sequence). CDR3 sequence (DNA): TGTGCTAGCAGCTCGGGCCGAGCGGGGGGGGGGACGCAGTATTTT. Translating it yields CASSSGRAGGGTQYF.

This clonotype was seen more than once but under ten times. V gene TRBV4-1 combines with J gene TRBJ2-1; D possibly uses TRBD1 or TRBD2 (5 bases each). V dropped 4 bases and J dropped 0 bases, with 16 bases sitting between them. The CDR3 consists of 17 residues. The germline V gene has CDR1 MGHRA and CDR2 YSYEKL. In nucleotides, the CDR3 is TGCGCCAGCAGCCCCGAAGATAAGAGGGGCTCCTACAATGAGCAGTTCTTC. This codes for CASSPEDKRGSYNEQFF.

The genes are TRBV27 and TRBJ2-1, with 8 nucleotides matching TRBD2. Per the germline V gene, CDR1 is MNHEY and CDR2 is SMNVEV (reference sequence). V gave up 0 bases and J gave up 4 bases; unmatched junction bases: 5. The CDR3 is 16 amino acids. DNA of the CDR3: TGTGCCAGCAGTTTATCCGGGGGGGCCTTGTACAATGAGCAGTTCTTC. Translation: CASSLSGGALYNEQFF.

This clonotype was seen ten or more times. V and J are TRBV12-3 or TRBV12-4 and TRBJ2-5, with 12 positions matching TRBD2. J lost 3 bases, V lost 5 bases, and 4 bases had no gene match. The CDR3 totals 15 residues. CDR3 loop: CASSKGLAGKETQYF. The CDR3 DNA reads TGTGCCAGCAGTAAAGGACTAGCGGGGAAAGAGACCCAGTACTTC.

The chain is built from TRBV3-1 and TRBJ2-2, with a weak D call TRBD2 (6 bases). CDR1 and CDR2 (germline): LGHDT, YNNKEL (reference sequence). This CDR3 comprises 16 residues. Between the trimmed V and J ends, which lost 3 bases and 2 bases, there was a span of 13 bases. The CDR3 coding sequence is TGTGCCAGCAGCCAGGTCAGGGAGGTCAACACCGGGGAGCTGTTTTTT. Its protein product is CASSQVREVNTGELFF.

This clonotype was found a few times. This rearrangement joins TRBV20-1 to TRBJ1-2, with D unresolved. V was trimmed by 1 base and J by 2 bases, leaving 5 bases between them. The CDR3 length is 12 residues. Germline V gene lookup returns CDR1 DFQATT and CDR2 SNEGSKA (reference sequence). CDR3 amino acids: CSARVGNYGYTF. CDR3 nucleotide sequence: TGCAGTGCTAGAGTGGGGAACTATGGCTACACCTTC.

The table lists this clonotype with many counts. This chain joins TRBV24-1 and TRBJ2-7; 11 positions agree with TRBD1. CDR3 length: 16 amino acids. CDR1 is KGHDR and CDR2 is SFDVKD in the germline V gene. V lost 4 bases to trimming and J lost 5 bases; unmatched junction nucleotides: 9. The CDR3 protein is CATSDRGQGAFNEQYF. In nucleotides, the CDR3 is TGTGCCACCAGTGACCGCGGACAGGGGGCTTTCAACGAGCAGTACTTC.

Details on this clonotype: One base away lies a much larger clone, so this may be a sequencing read error. This chain connects TRBV7-2 to TRBJ2-7, with 9 bases aligning to TRBD2. V was pared by 2 bases and J by 1 base, with 3 bases of the junction left unmatched. Germline V gene lookup returns CDR1 SGHTA and CDR2 FQGNSA. This CDR3 is built from 15 residues. DNA of the CDR3: TGTGCCAGCAGCTTACTAGCGGGAAGATCCTACGAGCAGTACTTC. It yields the protein CASSLLAGRSYEQYF.

This clonotype was counted many times. This rearrangement joins TRBV20-1 to TRBJ2-5; 10 nucleotides line up with TRBD2. Germline V CDR1 and CDR2: DFQATT, SNEGSKA (reference sequence). Trimming cost V 5 bases and J 5 bases; bases outside gene matches: 8. The CDR3 has 14 amino acids. CDR3 bases: TGCAGTGCTCGAAGCGGGGGGGCGGGGGAGACCCAGTACTTC. It codes for CSARSGGAGETQYF.

The rearrangement uses TRBV5-4 and TRBJ2-5; 7 bases match TRBD1. The length of the CDR3 is 16 residues. With V trimmed by 3 bases and J by 2 bases, 10 bases remained unmatched. The germline V gene has CDR1 SGHNT and CDR2 YYREEE (reference sequence). CDR3 sequence: CASSSGTAEPQETQYF. CDR3 in DNA: TGTGCCAGCAGCTCCGGGACAGCCGAACCTCAAGAGACCCAGTACTTC.

The table lists this clonotype with many counts. The chain couples TRBV18 to TRBJ2-7; the D gene is possibly TRBD1 (6 bases). The CDR3 spans 15 residues. Germline CDR1 and CDR2: KGHSH and LQKENI. V lost 2 bases and J lost 4, with 15 bases in between. This CDR3 reads CASSPGADRPYEQYF. The CDR3, as DNA: TGTGCCAGCTCACCAGGGGCGGACAGACCTTACGAGCAGTACTTC.

This clonotype was recorded many times. The chain recombines TRBV28 with TRBJ2-7; 14 bases agree with TRBD2. The ends lost 8 bases at V and 4 bases at J; junction bases unmatched: 10. CDR3 length: 16 residues. The V gene's germline CDR1 is MDHEN and CDR2 SYDVKM. The CDR3 DNA reads as TGTGCCAGCTCCTCTGGGACTAGCGGGGGACTGTACGAGCAGTACTTC. The encoded protein is CASSSGTSGGLYEQYF.

This clonotype was found once. With a much larger clone just one base away, this may be a read error. The V gene is TRBV30, the J gene TRBJ2-1; D is ambiguous. V was pared by 0 bases and J by 10 bases, with 13 bases between. Germline V CDR1 and CDR2: GTSNPN, SVGIG (reference sequence). This CDR3 has 13 residues. The CDR3 region is CAWSVRTAEEQFF. For the CDR3, the DNA is TGTGCCTGGAGTGTACGGACGGCCGAGGAGCAGTTCTTC.

This clonotype was seen repeatedly, ten times or more. The chain is built from TRBV2 and TRBJ1-2, with TRBD1 as a possible D gene (5 bases). V was shortened by 7 bases and J by 0 bases, with 9 bases between the two germline ends. Germline CDR1 and CDR2: SNHLY and FYNNEI. CDR3 length equals 13 residues. The CDR3 loop reads CASNGGANYGYTF. Here the CDR3 DNA reads TGTGCCAGCAACGGGGGAGCTAACTATGGCTACACCTTC.

The genes are TRBV7-2 and TRBJ2-7; a weak D match, TRBD2 (6 bases). CDR3 size: 15 residues. Germline loops: CDR1 SGHTA, CDR2 FQGNSA. Trimming took 2 bases from V and 1 from J, leaving 12 bases between them. The CDR3 bases are TGTGCCAGCAGCTTACCCGGGGGTCTTTCCTACGAGCAGTACTTC. Translated: CASSLPGGLSYEQYF.

The V gene is TRBV12-3 or TRBV12-4, the J gene TRBJ1-1; D is perhaps TRBD1 (5 bases). CDR3 length: 11 amino acids. Trimming removed 0 bases from V and 11 bases from J, with 7 bases in between. The CDR3 DNA reads TGTGCCAGCAGTTTAGCAGGGGTGGCTTTCTTT. It codes for CASSLAGVAFF.

This clonotype was picked up many times. The chain is built from TRBV3-1 and TRBJ2-1, with TRBD2 matching 8 bases. Germline CDR1 LGHDT, CDR2 YNNKEL (reference sequence). CDR3 size: 16 residues. J gave up 10 bases and V 2 bases, and 13 bases lay outside the gene matches. The CDR3 reads CASSQPRGVGGVEQFF. The CDR3 DNA sequence: TGTGCCAGCAGCCAACCGCGGGGGGTCGGAGGGGTGGAGCAGTTCTTC.

The table lists this clonotype with many counts. The rearrangement uses TRBV18 and TRBJ2-3; 7 bases line up with TRBD1. There are 14 residues in the CDR3. With V trimmed by 3 bases and J by 2 bases, 2 bases remained unmatched. Per the germline V gene, CDR1 is KGHSH and CDR2 is LQKENI. The CDR3 nucleotides are TGTGCCAGCTCACCCGGGACAGCCACAGATACGCAGTATTTT. This codes for CASSPGTATDTQYF.

This rearrangement joins TRBV6-2 or TRBV6-3 to TRBJ2-2, with D possibly matching TRBD2 (5 bases). This CDR3 contains 16 residues. From germline, CDR1 is MNHEY and CDR2 SVGEGT. V shed 6 bases and J shed 5 bases, with 19 bases lying between them. The CDR3 DNA follows: TGTGCCAGCAGCCCCCAGGCGGTCCCGGGGACCGGGGAGCTGTTTTTT. Its protein product is CASSPQAVPGTGELFF.

This clonotype has just a few counts. The gene calls are TRBV6-2 or TRBV6-3 and TRBJ2-2; TRBD1 is a possible D gene (6 bases). This CDR3 spans 13 amino acids. CDR1 and CDR2 (germline): MNHEY, SVGEGT. Trimming took 2 bases from V and 6 from J, leaving 7 bases between them. The CDR3 DNA reads as TGTGCCAGCAGTTACAAGGGGGCCGGGGAGCTGTTTTTT. As protein: CASSYKGAGELFF.

Concerning this clonotype: The junction shows a germline mismatch at one end, possibly a read error. CDR3 residues: CASSSLAGGADTQCF. The CDR3 nucleotides are TGTGCCAGCAGCTCCTTAGCGGGGGGTGCAGATACGCAGTGTTTT. The V gene is TRBV9, the J gene TRBJ2-3, with 10 bases aligning to TRBD2. Germline CDR1 reads SGDLS; CDR2 reads YYNGEE. The CDR3 length is 15 residues.

About this clonotype: A much larger clone sits a single nucleotide away, making a read error possible. This rearrangement joins TRBV3-1 to TRBJ2-7; TRBD2 matches at 9 bases. The CDR3 runs 14 residues. The germline V gene has CDR1 LGHDT and CDR2 YNNKEL (reference sequence). CDR3 in amino acids: CASSPSSGAYERYF. The CDR3 DNA is TGTGCCAGCAGCCCTTCTAGCGGGGCCTACGAGCGGTACTTC.

This clonotype was observed at least ten times. The chain joins TRBV5-1 to TRBJ2-5; 8 bases map to TRBD1. Germline V lookup: CDR1 SGHRS, CDR2 YFSETQ. There are 13 residues in the CDR3. J was trimmed by 3 bases and V by 3 bases; bases with no gene match: 1. CDR3 sequence (DNA): TGCGCCAGCAGCTCGGGACAGGAAGAGACCCAGTACTTC. Translating it yields CASSSGQEETQYF.

This chain connects TRBV7-9 to TRBJ1-1, with D possibly being TRBD1 (5 bases). CDR3 length: 13 amino acids. Deletions cut 3 bases from V and 6 bases from J, with 11 bases between. Germline CDR1 SEHNR, CDR2 FQNEAQ (reference sequence). Here the CDR3 reads CASSFQGLPEAFF. CDR3 in DNA: TGTGCCAGCAGCTTCCAGGGTTTGCCTGAAGCTTTCTTT.